This T cell receptor beta chain was documented in a study of CXCR3-negative and CXCR3-positive naive CD8 T cells. Findings and limits, study-wide: Sequencing showed both naive subsets with comparably high diversity, and memory CD8+ cells much lower. Most assays used freshly isolated PBMCs, as cryopreservation partially reduced CXCR3. TRB CDR3s of CXCR3-positive naive cells were more hydrophobic than those of CXCR3-negative naive cells.

The CDR3 spans 14 residues. Germline lookup yields CDR1 SQVTM and CDR2 ANQGSEA. UMI-labeled TRB cDNA libraries were prepared by 5' RACE. TCRdb reprocessed the 5' RACE reads, keeping one entry per CDR3 protein, no DNA. The data show about 8,700 distinct CDR3 sequences, and the top ten clones hold 2% to 2.5%. A word on this clonotype: Antigen: not known.

Naive CD8+ T cells showed a CD45RO-CCR7+CD27+CD95- phenotype. The TCR comes from a human donor in good health. Some clones in this sample may be carry-over from other donors' samples. The sequencing input was naive CXCR3- CD8+ T cells from blood. Subset noted: CD45RO-CCR7+CD27+CD95- naive CD8+ T cells lacking CXCR3 (TNR3-). J is TRBJ2-7 and V is TRBV29-1; the D call from TCRdb, TRBD1, cannot be confirmed without DNA. The CDR3 sequence is CSVDSSGLSNEQYF.